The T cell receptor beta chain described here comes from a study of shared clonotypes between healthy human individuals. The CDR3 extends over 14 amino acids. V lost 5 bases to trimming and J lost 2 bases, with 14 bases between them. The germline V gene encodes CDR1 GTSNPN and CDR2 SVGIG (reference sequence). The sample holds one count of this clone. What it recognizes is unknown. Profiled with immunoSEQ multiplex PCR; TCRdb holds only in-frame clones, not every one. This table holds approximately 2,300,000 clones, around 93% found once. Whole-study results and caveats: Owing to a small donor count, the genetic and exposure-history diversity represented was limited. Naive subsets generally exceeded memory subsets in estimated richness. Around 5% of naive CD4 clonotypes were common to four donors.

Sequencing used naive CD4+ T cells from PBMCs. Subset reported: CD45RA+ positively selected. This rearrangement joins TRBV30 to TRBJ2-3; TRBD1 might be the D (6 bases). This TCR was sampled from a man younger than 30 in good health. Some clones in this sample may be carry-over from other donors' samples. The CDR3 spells CAWGATGNTDTQYF. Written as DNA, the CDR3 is TGTGCCTGGGGAGCTACAGGGAACACAGATACGCAGTATTTT.